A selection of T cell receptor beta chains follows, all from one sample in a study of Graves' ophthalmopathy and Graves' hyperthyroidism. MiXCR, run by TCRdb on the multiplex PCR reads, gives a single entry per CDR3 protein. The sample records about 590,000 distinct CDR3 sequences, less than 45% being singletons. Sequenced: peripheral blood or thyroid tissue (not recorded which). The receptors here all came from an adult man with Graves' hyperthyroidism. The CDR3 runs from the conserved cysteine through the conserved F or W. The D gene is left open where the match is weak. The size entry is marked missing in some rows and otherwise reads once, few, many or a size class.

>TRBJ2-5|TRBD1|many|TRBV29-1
TGCAGCGTTGAAGAACAGGGGATCGGTTGGGAGACCCAGTACTTC
CSVEEQGIGWETQYF
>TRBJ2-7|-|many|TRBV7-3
TGTGCCAGCAGCTTAAAGACGGGAGCGCACGAGCAGTACTTC
CASSLKTGAHEQYF
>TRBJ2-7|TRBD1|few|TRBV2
TGTGCCAGCTCACCCCCCTTTGGACAGGAATCCTACGAGCAGTACTTC
CASSPPFGQESYEQYF
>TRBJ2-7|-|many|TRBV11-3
TGTGCCAGCAGCTTAGGGGGGAGATACTACGAGCAGTACTTC
CASSLGGRYYEQYF
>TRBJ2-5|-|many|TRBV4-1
TGCGCCAGCAGCCCAGCAGGGGCTCAAGAGACCCAGTACTTC
CASSPAGAQETQYF
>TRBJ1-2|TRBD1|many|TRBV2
TGTGCCAGCAGTACGACAGGGACGGGTGGCTACACCTTC
CASSTTGTGGYTF
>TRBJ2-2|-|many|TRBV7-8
TGTGCCAAAACTCTTCCGAACACCGGGGAGCTGTTTTTT
CAKTLPNTGELFF
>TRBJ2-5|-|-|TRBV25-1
TGTGCCAGCACGCCGGGAGACGGAGAGACCCAGTACTTC
CASTPGDGETQYF
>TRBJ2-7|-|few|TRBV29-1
TGCAGCGGCGAAACCAGCGTCTGCGAGCAGTACTTC
CSGETSVCEQYF
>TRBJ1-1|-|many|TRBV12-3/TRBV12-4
TGTGCCAGCAGTTTAGAGGTCCGAACTGAAGCTTTCTTT
CASSLEVRTEAFF
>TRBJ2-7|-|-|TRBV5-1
TGCGCCAGCAGCCCCTTAGCGGACTACTCCTACGAGCAGTACTTC
CASSPLADYSYEQYF
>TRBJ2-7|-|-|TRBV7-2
TGTGCCAGCAGCTTGCGGGACCAGTGGGCGGGTACCGGGGAGCTGTACTTC
CASSLRDQWAGTGELYF
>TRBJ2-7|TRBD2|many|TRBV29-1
TGCAGCGCCACTAGCGGGAGGTCACTCGAGCAGTACTTC
CSATSGRSLEQYF
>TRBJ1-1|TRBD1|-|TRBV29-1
TGCAGCGAGACCGGGACAGCGACGGATAGCACTGAAGCTTTCTTT
CSETGTATDSTEAFF
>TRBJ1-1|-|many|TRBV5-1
TGCGCCAGCAGCTTGGATGGGGGGCTGGGTACTGAAGCTTTCTTT
CASSLDGGLGTEAFF
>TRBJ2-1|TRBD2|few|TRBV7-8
TGTGCCAGCAGCTTAGGCGGGGGGAACAATGAGCAGTTCTTC
CASSLGGGNNEQFF
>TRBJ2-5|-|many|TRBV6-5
TGTGCCAGCAGTAACCCAACCGCTCTAGGGCAAGAGACCCAGTACTTC
CASSNPTALGQETQYF
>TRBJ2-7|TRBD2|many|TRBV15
TGTGCCACCAGCAGAGATAGCGGGTACGAGCAGTACTTC
CATSRDSGYEQYF
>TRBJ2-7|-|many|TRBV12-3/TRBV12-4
TGTGCCAGCAGTTTTATCCTCCGAAACGAGCAGTACTTC
CASSFILRNEQYF
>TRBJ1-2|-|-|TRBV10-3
TGTGCCATCAGGACCCAGGACAGCTATGGCTACACCTTC
CAIRTQDSYGYTF
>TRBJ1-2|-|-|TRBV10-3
TGTGCCATCAGTGAAATTCAGGGGACTAACTATGGCTACACCTTC
CAISEIQGTNYGYTF
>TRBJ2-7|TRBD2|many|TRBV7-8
TGTGCCAGCAGCACGCTCAGGACTAGCGGAGCCTACGAGCAGTACTTC
CASSTLRTSGAYEQYF
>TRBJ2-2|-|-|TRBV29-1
TGCAGCGTTGGCCCCGGGACATCTCGTACCGGGGAGCTGTTTTTT
CSVGPGTSRTGELFF
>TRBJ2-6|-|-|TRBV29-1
TGCACCGTGGATGACAGGATCTCTGGGGTCAACGTCCTGACTTTC
CTVDDRISGVNVLTF
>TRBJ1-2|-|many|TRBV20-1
TGCAGTGCTAGAGTTTCTGAGACTAACTATGGCTACACCTTC
CSARVSETNYGYTF
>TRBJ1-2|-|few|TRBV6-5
TGTGCCAGCAGTTACCCAGGGTATGGCTACACCTTC
CASSYPGYGYTF
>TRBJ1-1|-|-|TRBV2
TGTGCCAGCAGTGTGGACAGAGACATGAACACTGAAGCTTTCTTT
CASSVDRDMNTEAFF
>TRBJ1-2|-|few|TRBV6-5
TGTGCCAGCAGAAGACAGCAGACTAACTATGGCTACACCTTC
CASRRQQTNYGYTF
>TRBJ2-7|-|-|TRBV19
TGTGCCAGTAGTATAGGCGGACTACCGAGGGCCGAGCAGTACTTC
CASSIGGLPRAEQYF
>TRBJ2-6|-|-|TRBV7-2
TGTGCCAGCAGCTTAGGAAGGGACTACGTCCTGACTTTC
CASSLGRDYVLTF
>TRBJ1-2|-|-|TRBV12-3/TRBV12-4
TGTGCCAGCAGCTTGCAGGGAAGCTATGACTACACCTTC
CASSLQGSYDYTF
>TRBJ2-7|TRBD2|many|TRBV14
TGTGCCAGCAGCCAAGATCGGATAGCGGGGGGGAGGAGCTCCTACGAGCAGTACTTC
CASSQDRIAGGRSSYEQYF
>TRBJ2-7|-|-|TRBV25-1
TGTGCCAGCAGTGCTAGAGATGCGTCCTACTACGAGCAGTACTTC
CASSARDASYYEQYF
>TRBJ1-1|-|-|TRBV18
TGTGCCAGCTCACCGGGGGGGAGCATGAACACTGAAGCTTTCTTT
CASSPGGSMNTEAFF
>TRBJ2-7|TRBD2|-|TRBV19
TGTGCCAGTAGTCCCTCTAGCGGGATTGGTTCGTACGAGCAGTACTTC
CASSPSSGIGSYEQYF
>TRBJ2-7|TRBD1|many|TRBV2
TGTGCCAGCAGTGCCTCAGGGGGCGAAGTCGGAAACGAGCAGTACTTC
CASSASGGEVGNEQYF
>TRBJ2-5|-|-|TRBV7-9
TGTGCCAGCAGCTTTGAGGGAGGAGAAGGGACCCAGTACTTC
CASSFEGGEGTQYF
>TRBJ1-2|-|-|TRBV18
TGTACCAGCTCACCACGGCAGGATGGCTACACCTTC
CTSSPRQDGYTF
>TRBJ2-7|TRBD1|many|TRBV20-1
TGCAGTGCATCAACAGGGGCTGCCTACGAGCAGTACTTC
CSASTGAAYEQYF
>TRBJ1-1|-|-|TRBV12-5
TGTGCTAGTGGTTTCTGGAACACTGAAGCTTTCTTT
CASGFWNTEAFF
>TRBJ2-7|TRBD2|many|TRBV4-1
TGCGCCAGCAGCCTTCGGGAGGAGGGGTCCTACGAGCAGTACTTC
CASSLREEGSYEQYF
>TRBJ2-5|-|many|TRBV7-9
TGTGCCAGCAGCTTAGAGGGGGAAGAGACCCAGTACTTC
CASSLEGEETQYF
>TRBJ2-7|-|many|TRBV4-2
TGTGCCAGCAGCCAAGAAATGGGCAGGGGAACTTACGAGCAGTACTTC
CASSQEMGRGTYEQYF
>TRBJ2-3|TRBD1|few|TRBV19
TGTGCCAGTTCACAGGGGACCACAGATACGCAGTATTTT
CASSQGTTDTQYF
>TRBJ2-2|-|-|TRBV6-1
TGTGCCAGCAGTTACTCGACGCCGCGCAACATGAGGACCGGGGAGCTGTTTTTT
CASSYSTPRNMRTGELFF
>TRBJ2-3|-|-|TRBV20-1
TGCAGTGCTAGAGCCTCACTAGGCGCGGCAGATACGCAGTATTTT
CSARASLGAADTQYF
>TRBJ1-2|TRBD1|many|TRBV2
TGTGCCAGCCTGGACAGGGACTATGGCTACACCTTC
CASLDRDYGYTF
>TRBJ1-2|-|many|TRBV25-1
TGTGCCAGCAGTGAGCACTATGGCTACACCTTC
CASSEHYGYTF
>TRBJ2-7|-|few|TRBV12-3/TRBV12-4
TGTGCCAGCTCTGAATTAGGCCCCTACGAGCAGTACTTC
CASSELGPYEQYF
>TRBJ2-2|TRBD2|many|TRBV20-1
TGCAGTGCTAGACCCGTCCTAGCGGGAGGACAAACCGGGGAGCTGTTTTTT
CSARPVLAGGQTGELFF
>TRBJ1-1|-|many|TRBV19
TGTGCCAGTAGTCCGCGCTTGGGGACCCGACTTTTGAACACTGAAGCTTTCTTT
CASSPRLGTRLLNTEAFF
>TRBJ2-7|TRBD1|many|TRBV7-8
TGTGCCAGCAGCTTCGGGACAGGGAACTACGAGCAGTACTTC
CASSFGTGNYEQYF
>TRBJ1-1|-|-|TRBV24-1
TGTGCCACCAGTGCGGCTAGCGGGGACACTGAAGCTTTCTTT
CATSAASGDTEAFF
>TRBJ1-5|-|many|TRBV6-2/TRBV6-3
TGTGCCAGTCGGACCGGGGAGGTTCAGCCCCAGCATTTT
CASRTGEVQPQHF
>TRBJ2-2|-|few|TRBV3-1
TGTGCCAGCAGCGGGGGTCACACGAACACCGGGGAGCTGTTTTTT
CASSGGHTNTGELFF